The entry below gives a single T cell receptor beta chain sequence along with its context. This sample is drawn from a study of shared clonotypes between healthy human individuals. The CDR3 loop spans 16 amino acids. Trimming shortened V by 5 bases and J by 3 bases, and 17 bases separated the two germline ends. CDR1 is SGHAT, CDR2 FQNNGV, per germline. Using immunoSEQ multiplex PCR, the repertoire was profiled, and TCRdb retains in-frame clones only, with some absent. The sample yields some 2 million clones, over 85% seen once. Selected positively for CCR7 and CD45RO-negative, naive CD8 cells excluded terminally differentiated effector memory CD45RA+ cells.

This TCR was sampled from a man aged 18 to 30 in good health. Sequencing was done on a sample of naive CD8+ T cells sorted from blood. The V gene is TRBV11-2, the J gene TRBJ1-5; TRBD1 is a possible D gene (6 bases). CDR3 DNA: TGTGCCAGCAGCCCGACCTTGGGGGCGAACAATCAGCCCCAGCATTTT. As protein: CASSPTLGANNQPQHF.